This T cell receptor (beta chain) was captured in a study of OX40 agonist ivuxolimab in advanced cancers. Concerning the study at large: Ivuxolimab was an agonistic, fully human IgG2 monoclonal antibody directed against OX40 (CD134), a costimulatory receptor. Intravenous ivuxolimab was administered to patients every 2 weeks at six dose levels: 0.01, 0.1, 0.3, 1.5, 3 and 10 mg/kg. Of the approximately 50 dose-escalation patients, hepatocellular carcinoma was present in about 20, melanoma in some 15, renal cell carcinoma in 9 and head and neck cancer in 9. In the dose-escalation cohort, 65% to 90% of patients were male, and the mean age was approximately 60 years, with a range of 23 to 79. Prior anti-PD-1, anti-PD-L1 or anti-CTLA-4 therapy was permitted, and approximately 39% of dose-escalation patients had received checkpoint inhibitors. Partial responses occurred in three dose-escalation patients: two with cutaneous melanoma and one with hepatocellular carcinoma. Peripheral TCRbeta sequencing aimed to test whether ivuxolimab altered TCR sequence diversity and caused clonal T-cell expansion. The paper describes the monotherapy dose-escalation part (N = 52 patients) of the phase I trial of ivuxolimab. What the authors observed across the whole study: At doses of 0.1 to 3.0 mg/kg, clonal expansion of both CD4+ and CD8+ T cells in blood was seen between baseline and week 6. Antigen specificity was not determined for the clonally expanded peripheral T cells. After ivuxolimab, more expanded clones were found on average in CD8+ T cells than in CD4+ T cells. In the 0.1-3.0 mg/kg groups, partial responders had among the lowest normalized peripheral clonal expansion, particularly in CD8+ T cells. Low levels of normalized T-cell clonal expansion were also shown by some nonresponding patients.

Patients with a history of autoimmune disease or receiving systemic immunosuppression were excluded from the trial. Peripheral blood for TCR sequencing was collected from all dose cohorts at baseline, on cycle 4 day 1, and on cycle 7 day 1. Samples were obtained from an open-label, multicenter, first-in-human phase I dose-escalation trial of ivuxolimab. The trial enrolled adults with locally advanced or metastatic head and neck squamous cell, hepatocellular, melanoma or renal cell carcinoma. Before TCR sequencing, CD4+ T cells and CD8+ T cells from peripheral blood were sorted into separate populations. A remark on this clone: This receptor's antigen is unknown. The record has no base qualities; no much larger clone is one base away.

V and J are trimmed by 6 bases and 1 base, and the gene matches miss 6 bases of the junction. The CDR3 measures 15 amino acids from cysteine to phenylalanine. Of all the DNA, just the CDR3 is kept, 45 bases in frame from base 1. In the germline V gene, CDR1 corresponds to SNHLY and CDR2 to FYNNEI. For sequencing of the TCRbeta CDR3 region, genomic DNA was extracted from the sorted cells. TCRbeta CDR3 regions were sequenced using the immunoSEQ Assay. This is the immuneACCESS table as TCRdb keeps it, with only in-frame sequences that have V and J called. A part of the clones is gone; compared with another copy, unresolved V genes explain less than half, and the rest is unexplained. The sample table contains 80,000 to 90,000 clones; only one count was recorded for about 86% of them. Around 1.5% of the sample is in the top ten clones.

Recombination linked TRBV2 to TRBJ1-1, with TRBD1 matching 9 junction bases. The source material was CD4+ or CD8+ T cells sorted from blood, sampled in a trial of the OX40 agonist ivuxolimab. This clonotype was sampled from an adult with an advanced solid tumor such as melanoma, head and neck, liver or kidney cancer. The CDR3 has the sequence CASRGTGNRNTEAFF. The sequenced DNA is TGTGCCAGCAGGGGGACAGGGAACAGGAACACTGAAGCTTTCTTT. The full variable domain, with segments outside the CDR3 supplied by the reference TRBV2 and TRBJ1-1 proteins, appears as EPEVTQTPSHQVTQMGQEVILRCVPISNHLYFYWYRQILGQKVEFLVSFYNNEISEKSEIFDDQFSVERPDGSNFTLKIRSTKLEDSAMYFCASRGTGNRNTEAFFGQGTRLTVV.